The source of this TCR beta chain is a study of T cell changes during pregnancy in multiple sclerosis (dated by TCRdb to about 2019). Background on the whole study: The study examined how the T cell repertoire changed over the course of pregnancy in women with multiple sclerosis.

To note about this clone: It lacks a known antigen. No base-level quality is on record; no much larger clone is a single base apart.

The library was prepared using the immunoSEQ multiplex PCR assay. Here the immuneACCESS table is served through TCRdb, limited to in-frame sequences with V and J called. Missing clones are a known gap in these copies; in checked studies unresolved V genes cover under half, and the rest lacks a known reason. The sample table records some 40,000 clones; about 95% of these occur just once. The top ten hold about 0.4% of the sample. Looking up the germline V gene yields CDR1 SGHAT and CDR2 FQNNGV. Spanning cysteine to phenylalanine, the CDR3 consists of 13 amino acids. The kept DNA is CDR3 alone, 39 bases in frame from the first base. V is reduced by 3 bases and J by 8 bases, leaving a spacing of 11 bases between them.

The source of this sequence is a female donor with multiple sclerosis, enrolled in a pregnancy study. This sequence uses TRBV11-2 and TRBJ2-4; a tentative D match to TRBD2 spans 5 bases. The input for sequencing was CD4+ T cells from peripheral blood mononuclear cells, taken in the second trimester of pregnancy. The CDR3 region: CASSFPGSDIQYF. The nucleotide sequence reads TGTGCCAGCAGCTTCCCAGGTAGCGACATTCAGTACTTC.